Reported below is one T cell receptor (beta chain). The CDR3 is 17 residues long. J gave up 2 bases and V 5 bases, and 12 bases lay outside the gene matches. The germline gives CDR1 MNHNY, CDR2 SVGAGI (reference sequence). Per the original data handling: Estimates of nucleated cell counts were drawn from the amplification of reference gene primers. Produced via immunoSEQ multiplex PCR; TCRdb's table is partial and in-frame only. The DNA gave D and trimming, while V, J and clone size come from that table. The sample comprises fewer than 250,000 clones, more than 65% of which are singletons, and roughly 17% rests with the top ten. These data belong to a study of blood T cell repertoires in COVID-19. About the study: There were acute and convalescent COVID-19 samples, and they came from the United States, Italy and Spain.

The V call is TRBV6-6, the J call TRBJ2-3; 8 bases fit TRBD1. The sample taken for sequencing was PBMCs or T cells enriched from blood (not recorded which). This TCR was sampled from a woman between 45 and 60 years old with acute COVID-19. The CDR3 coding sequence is TGTGCCAGCAGTCCTCTGCAGGGGGCGCTTCCCACAGATACGCAGTATTTT. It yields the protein CASSPLQGALPTDTQYF.